This T cell receptor (beta chain) came from a study of blood T cell repertoires in COVID-19. Study context: Sources were T cells, B-cell-depleted T cells, or PBMCs; the material itself was cDNA or gDNA.

Donors in Cohort 3 who had recovered were those with two negative PCRs, healthcare professional clearance, or resolution of their symptoms. TCRdb's table, derived via immunoSEQ multiplex PCR, lists solely in-frame clones and lacks some. This table has about 280,000 clones, about 85% appearing once. This clone was counted once. The sequenced sample consisted of PBMCs or T cells enriched from blood (not recorded which). The sequence was collected from a woman in her 50s who had recovered from COVID-19.

CDR3 region: CASSQAGGDYNEQFF. The CDR3 DNA is TGTGCCAGCAGCCAAGCGGGCGGGGACTACAATGAGCAGTTCTTC. J is TRBJ2-1 and V is TRBV7-9; D possibly corresponds to TRBD2 (6 bases). This CDR3 has 15 residues. V lost 5 bases to trimming and J lost 3 bases, with 14 bases between them. The germline V gene has CDR1 SEHNR and CDR2 FQNEAQ (reference sequence).